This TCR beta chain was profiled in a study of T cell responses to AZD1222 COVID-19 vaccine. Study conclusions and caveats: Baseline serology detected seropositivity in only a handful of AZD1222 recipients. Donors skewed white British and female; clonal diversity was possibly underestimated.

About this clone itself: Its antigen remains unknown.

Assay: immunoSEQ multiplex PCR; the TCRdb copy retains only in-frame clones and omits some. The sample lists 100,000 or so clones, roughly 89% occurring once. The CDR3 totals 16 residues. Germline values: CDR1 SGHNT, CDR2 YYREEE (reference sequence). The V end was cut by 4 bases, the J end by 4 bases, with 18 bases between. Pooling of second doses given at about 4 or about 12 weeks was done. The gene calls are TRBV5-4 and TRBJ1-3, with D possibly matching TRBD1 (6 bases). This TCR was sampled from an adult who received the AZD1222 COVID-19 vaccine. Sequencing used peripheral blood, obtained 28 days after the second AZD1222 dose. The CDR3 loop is CASSPGGGGTGNTIYF. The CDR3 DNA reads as TGTGCCAGCAGCCCCGGTGGTGGAGGGACAGGAAACACCATATATTTT.